This T cell receptor (beta chain) was retrieved from a study of blood T cell repertoires in COVID-19. The wider study: The samples span acute and convalescent COVID-19 from the United States, Italy and Spain. T cells, B-cell-depleted T cells, or PBMCs supplied cDNA or gDNA.

Germline V gives CDR1 LGHNA, CDR2 YNFKEQ. V lost 0 bases and J lost 7; bases outside the gene matches: 4. The CDR3 has 14 amino acids. Produced via immunoSEQ multiplex PCR; TCRdb's table is partial and in-frame only. The profile shows hundreds of thousands of clones, roughly 91% of them singletons. The sequenced material came from peripheral blood. V and J are TRBV4-2 and TRBJ2-7, with 9 bases that match TRBD1. The sequence derives from a man aged 40-49 years with acute or convalescent COVID-19. The CDR3 bases are TGTGCCAGCAGCCAAGAGGGGACAGGGAGAGAGCAGTACTTC. Translated: CASSQEGTGREQYF.